These 22 T cell receptor beta chains came from one sample sequenced in a study of T-cell reconstitution after alpha-beta-depleted transplantation in children. Unique molecular identifiers tagged the TCRbeta library. MiXCR, run by TCRdb on the PCR reads, gives a single entry per CDR3 protein. The sample holds approximately 980,000 distinct CDR3 sequences, around 30% seen once. The sample here was PBMCs, mostly from graft donor cells, taken 360 days after TCRalphabeta/CD19-depleted stem cell transplant. The source of these receptors is a boy less than two years old who had a stem cell transplant for SCID, so the T cells may come from the graft donor.

This chain joins TRBV12-3 or TRBV12-4 and TRBJ1-1; D not resolved. The V end lost 4 bases, the J end lost 8 bases, and 17 bases lay between the germline ends. The CDR3 runs to 14 residues. The CDR3 reads CASSSFGLFWEAFF. CDR3 bases: TGTGCCAGCAGTTCTTTCGGACTGTTCTGGGAAGCTTTCTTT.

The CDR3 region has the DNA TGCGCCAGCAGCTCTAGCGGGGGAGACTTCTACGAGCAGTACTTC. This translates into CASSSSGGDFYEQYF. The chain combines TRBV5-1 with TRBJ2-7, with 10 bases identical to TRBD2. V was pared by 3 bases and J by 3 bases, with 6 bases of the junction left unmatched. CDR1 SGHRS and CDR2 YFSETQ come from the germline V gene. There are 15 residues in the CDR3. Based on the CDR3 plus reference TRBV5-1 and TRBJ2-7, the full variable domain is KAGVTQTPRYLIKTRGQQVTLSCSPISGHRSVSWYQQTPGQGLQFLFEYFSETQRNKGNFPGRFSGRQFSNSRSEMNVSTLELGDSALYLCASSSSGGDFYEQYFGPGTRLTVT.

This sequence joins TRBV14 and TRBJ1-1, with D hard to call. Germline lookup yields CDR1 SGHDN and CDR2 FVKESK. The germline V and J ends were trimmed by 0 bases and 5 bases, with 10 bases remaining between them. This CDR3 is built from 14 residues. CDR3: CASSQEYSFTEAFF. DNA for the CDR3: TGTGCCAGCAGCCAAGAATATTCCTTTACTGAAGCTTTCTTT.

The chain carries TRBV12-3 or TRBV12-4 and TRBJ1-4; D unclear. The CDR3 covers 15 residues. V lost 5 bases, J lost 8 bases, and 18 bases lay in between. The CDR3 protein is CASSALTGRPEKLFF. For the CDR3, the DNA is TGTGCCAGCAGTGCCCTTACGGGAAGACCCGAAAAACTGTTTTTT.

This CDR3 reads CASSETTSGLGTQYF. CDR3 bases: TGCGCCAGCAGCGAAACGACTAGCGGGTTGGGGACCCAGTACTTC. The chain uses TRBV5-1 and TRBJ2-5; 10 bases align to TRBD2. Unmatched junction bases numbered 10, after V lost 4 bases and J lost 7 bases. The CDR3 runs to 15 residues. CDR1 and CDR2 (germline): SGHRS, YFSETQ.

This clonotype has a handful of counts. This sequence joins TRBV5-1 and TRBJ2-5, with 11 bases that match TRBD2. CDR3 length: 16 residues. After removal of 0 bases from V and 5 bases from J, the junction contained 6 bases not matched to a gene. Per the germline V gene, CDR1 is SGHRS and CDR2 is YFSETQ. CDR3 coding DNA: TGCGCCAGCAGCTTGGGACTAGCGGGGCTAGTCGAGACCCAGTACTTC. This codes for CASSLGLAGLVETQYF.

The V call is TRBV12-3 or TRBV12-4, the J call TRBJ2-1, with a possible D match to TRBD1 (5 bases). V was trimmed by 3 bases and J by 7 bases, leaving 10 bases between them. The CDR3 runs to 13 residues. The CDR3 nucleotides read TGTGCCAGCAGTTTCAAGGGGTCAAATGAGCAGTTCTTC. It specifies CASSFKGSNEQFF.

This clonotype was counted a few times. This rearrangement joins TRBV9 to TRBJ2-1; 11 bases agree with TRBD2. In germline, CDR1 is SGDLS, CDR2 YYNGEE. The CDR3 is made up of 16 amino acids. V dropped 3 bases and J dropped 7; count of bases not matched to a gene: 9. CDR3 nucleotide sequence: TGTGCCAGCAGCGGTGCTAGCGGGGGGTTGGTGAATGAGCAGTTCTTC. As protein: CASSGASGGLVNEQFF.

The chain employs TRBV2 and TRBJ2-3; D gene ambiguous. The length of the CDR3 is 13 residues. Trimming pared 6 bases from V and 3 bases from J, leaving 10 bases between. Looked up from germline, CDR1 is SNHLY and CDR2 is FYNNEI. The DNA for the CDR3 is TGTGCCAGCAGCAGCATTGGGACAGATACGCAGTATTTT. This sequence encodes CASSSIGTDTQYF.

This clonotype was seen only a few times. This rearrangement joins TRBV29-1 to TRBJ2-5; 12 bases match TRBD2. V lost 7 bases, J lost 2 bases, and 2 bases stayed unmatched. The CDR3 loop spans 13 amino acids. Germline-derived CDR1 and CDR2 are SQVTM and ANQGSEA. The chain's CDR3 is CSGGTSGQETQYF. The CDR3, as DNA: TGCAGCGGCGGGACTAGCGGGCAAGAGACCCAGTACTTC.

The chain carries TRBV20-1 and TRBJ2-7; tentative D call: TRBD2 (7 bases). The ends were cut back, 0 bases at V and 3 bases at J, with 12 bases in the middle. The CDR3 has 14 residues. Germline V gene lookup returns CDR1 DFQATT and CDR2 SNEGSKA (reference sequence). The CDR3 loop reads CSAREAGAGYEQYF. The CDR3 DNA reads as TGCAGTGCTAGAGAGGCGGGGGCAGGCTACGAGCAGTACTTC.

The chain uses TRBV4-1 and TRBJ1-2, with D tentatively TRBD1 (6 bases). The CDR3 is made up of 16 amino acids. Germline loops: CDR1 MGHRA, CDR2 YSYEKL. With 0 bases removed from V and 2 bases from J, the gap between germline ends came to 13 bases. This CDR3 reads CASSQDRAGANYGYTF. In nucleotides, the CDR3 is TGCGCCAGCAGCCAAGATCGGGCAGGGGCAAACTATGGCTACACCTTC.

This clonotype was detected a few times. V usage is TRBV10-2 and J usage is TRBJ2-7; 7 nucleotides line up with TRBD2. The CDR3 has 15 residues. The germline V gene has CDR1 WSHSY and CDR2 SAAADI. V was pared by 0 bases and J by 0 bases, with 2 bases of the junction left unmatched. CDR3: CASSESGGSSYEQYF. The CDR3 DNA sequence: TGCGCCAGCAGTGAGTCCGGGGGGAGCTCCTACGAGCAGTACTTC.

This rearrangement joins TRBV4-1 to TRBJ2-1, with 8 bases fitting TRBD2. There are 16 residues in the CDR3. The germline V gene encodes CDR1 MGHRA and CDR2 YSYEKL. V was pared by 5 bases and J by 0 bases, with 6 bases of the junction left unmatched. The CDR3 reads CASSKSGGSSYNEQFF. The CDR3 bases are TGCGCCAGCAGCAAGTCGGGGGGGAGCTCCTACAATGAGCAGTTCTTC.

Here the CDR3 DNA reads TGTGCCAGCAGCCCCCAGTGGGTCGGGGCCAAATACGAGCAGTACTTC. It yields the protein CASSPQWVGAKYEQYF. The rearrangement joins TRBV7-2 to TRBJ2-7; D assignment may be TRBD1 or TRBD2 (5 bases each). Germline CDR1 reads SGHTA; CDR2 reads FQGNSA. This CDR3 has 16 residues. Trimming removed 5 bases at V and 4 bases at J, with 21 bases between.

The chain joins TRBV7-9 to TRBJ2-2; possible D gene TRBD2, 5 bases. The CDR3 length is 13 residues. Germline V gene lookup returns CDR1 SEHNR and CDR2 FQNEAQ (reference sequence). Trimming removed 2 bases at V and 6 bases at J, with 7 bases between. The CDR3 loop reads CASSLLAPGELFF. The CDR3 bases are TGTGCCAGCAGCTTACTAGCCCCCGGGGAGCTGTTTTTT.

This clonotype was observed a few times. J is TRBJ1-1 and V is TRBV7-9; D is perhaps TRBD1 (6 bases). The CDR3 length is 15 residues. The V end lost 2 bases, the J end lost 1 base, and 11 bases lay between the germline ends. The germline V gene has CDR1 SEHNR and CDR2 FQNEAQ (reference sequence). CDR3 DNA sequence: TGTGCCAGCAGCTTACAGGGGAGGACGAACACTGAAGCTTTCTTT. Encoded protein: CASSLQGRTNTEAFF.

This chain joins TRBV12-3 or TRBV12-4 and TRBJ1-1; 7 bases are shared with TRBD1. This CDR3 contains 17 residues. J lost 0 bases, V lost 5 bases, and 12 bases had no gene match. CDR3 DNA: TGTGCCAGCAGTCCCCCCCGCCGACAGGGTCTGAACACTGAAGCTTTCTTT. Translated, it gives CASSPPRRQGLNTEAFF.

In this sample, this clonotype turned up a few times. V and J are TRBV21-1 and TRBJ2-7; the tabulated D call, TRBD1, remains unverified against the DNA. TRBV21-1 is a known pseudogene. There are 13 residues in the CDR3. The CDR3: CATNPDITYEQYF. DNA of the CDR3: TGTGCCACCAACCCTGACATTACCTACGAGCAGTACTTC.

V usage is TRBV12-3 or TRBV12-4 and J usage is TRBJ1-1; 8 positions agree with TRBD1. The ends lost 2 bases at V and 3 bases at J; junction bases unmatched: 14. The CDR3 spans 18 residues. The CDR3 nucleotides read TGTGCCAGCAGTTTAATCAAGACAGGGGTGGGGGCGGACACTGAAGCTTTCTTT. Translation: CASSLIKTGVGADTEAFF.

This clonotype was seen only a few times. V and J are TRBV6-5 and TRBJ1-2, with D unclear. CDR1 MNHEY and CDR2 SVGAGI come from the germline V gene. CDR3 size: 17 residues. V was trimmed by 2 bases and J by 0 bases, leaving 16 bases between them. CDR3 amino acids: CASSYLWTAGANYGYTF. CDR3 bases: TGTGCCAGCAGTTACCTGTGGACGGCAGGAGCTAACTATGGCTACACCTTC.

As regards this clonotype: The CDR3 does not end in the conserved phenylalanine or tryptophan, so this is likely a read error. This sequence joins TRBV7-9 and TRBJ2-1; D perhaps matches TRBD1 (5 bases). The CDR3 sequence is 15 residues long. Germline CDR1 reads SEHNR; CDR2 reads FQNEAQ (reference sequence). V was shortened by 4 bases and J by 4 bases, with 14 bases between the two germline ends. CDR3 region: CASSYSYDRYNEQFC. The CDR3 DNA reads TGTGCCAGCAGCTATTCCTACGACAGATACAATGAGCAGTTCTGC.